The entry below gives a single T cell receptor (beta chain) sequence along with its context. The antigen is not known. The assay ran at deep level. Each replicate PCR on the sorted subsets used around 200 ng DNA (about 30,000 T cell genomes). Data came from immunoSEQ multiplex PCR; TCRdb stores just in-frame clones and leaves some out. The data hold 2 million to 3 million clones, with 80% to 95% observed a single time. The sample originates from a study of shared clonotypes between healthy human individuals. Study-level points and caveats: Sequencing depth was expected to influence donor clonotype sharing. Among non-shared clonotypes, generation probabilities were lower than among those shared by all four donors.

The CDR3 is made up of 16 amino acids. V dropped 5 bases and J dropped 3 bases, with 16 bases sitting between them. The V gene's germline CDR1 is LNHDA and CDR2 SQIVND (reference sequence). Sequenced input: naive CD4+ T cells from PBMCs. Indicated subset: CD45RA+ positively selected. This receptor was taken from a man between 18 and 35 years old in good health. Some clones in this sample may be carry-over from other donors' samples. This chain uses TRBV19 with TRBJ2-2, with D unclear. The CDR3: CASSPKGRTDTGELFF. The DNA for the CDR3 is TGTGCCAGTAGTCCAAAGGGCCGGACGGACACCGGGGAGCTGTTTTTT.